Listed below are T cell receptor beta chains from one sample, sequenced in a study of blood T cell repertoires in COVID-19. Assay used: immunoSEQ multiplex PCR; TCRdb lists only in-frame clones, some missing. The sample contains approximately 90,000 clones, approximately 86% of which appear only once. The sequenced material came from peripheral blood. The receptors come from a human donor in a cohort sampled during active COVID-19. The CDR3 runs from the conserved cysteine through the conserved F or W. The D gene is left open where the match is weak. The size of a clone is reported for some rows only, either as once, few or many, or as a class for expanded clones.

J | size | V | D | DNA | CDR3
TRBJ1-2 | NA | TRBV4-3 | NA | TGCGCCAGCAGCCAAGATCATGCAGGAAAAAACTATGGCTACACCTTC | CASSQDHAGKNYGYTF
TRBJ1-1 | many | TRBV6-2/TRBV6-3 | NA | TGTGCCAGCAGCCCAGGACTGGAAGCTTTCTTT | CASSPGLEAFF
TRBJ2-7 | NA | TRBV19 | NA | TGTGCCAGTAGTATATCTGCAGGGGCCTCCTACGAGCAGTACTTC | CASSISAGASYEQYF
TRBJ1-2 | NA | TRBV19 | NA | TGTGCCAGTAGTATGGAGGCGGGACTTGGTGCTTATTATGGCTACACCTTC | CASSMEAGLGAYYGYTF
TRBJ2-6 | NA | TRBV3-1/TRBV3-2 | TRBD1 | TGTGCCAGCAGCCAATCAGAGGGGGCCGGGGCCAACGTCCTGACTTTC | CASSQSEGAGANVLTF
TRBJ2-3 | NA | TRBV4-3 | NA | TGCGCCAGCAGCCAAGATTTCGCTAGGCCTAGCACAGATACGCAGTATTTT | CASSQDFARPSTDTQYF
TRBJ1-2 | NA | TRBV15 | TRBD1 | TGTGCCACCAGCCTGATTCAGGGGGAGGGCTACACCTTC | CATSLIQGEGYTF
TRBJ2-5 | once | TRBV29-1 | TRBD2 | TGCAGCGTTGATGGCAGCTTAGCGGGAGGACTTCAAGAGACCCAGTACTTC | CSVDGSLAGGLQETQYF
TRBJ2-7 | NA | TRBV6-2/TRBV6-3 | TRBD1 | TGTGCCAGCAGCCCCAGGGGGCTCTCCTACGAGCAGTACTTC | CASSPRGLSYEQYF
TRBJ2-1 | NA | TRBV5-1 | NA | TGCGCCAGCAGCGTCCGGGACTTAACCAATGAGCAGTTCTTC | CASSVRDLTNEQFF
TRBJ1-1 | NA | TRBV7-9 | NA | TGTGCCAGCAGCTTAGAGTTTGGCAACAACACTGAAGCTTTCTTT | CASSLEFGNNTEAFF
TRBJ1-4 | few | TRBV5-1 | TRBD1 | TGCGCCAGCAGCTCCGGGACAGGGAGCGAAAAACTGTTTTTT | CASSSGTGSEKLFF
TRBJ1-3 | NA | TRBV29-1 | NA | TGCAGCGTAGACCAGGGGCAGGGTGACACCATATATTTT | CSVDQGQGDTIYF
TRBJ1-5 | NA | TRBV10-3 | NA | TGTGCCATCCGAGGGGGGGGCGGTGAGCCCCAGCATTTT | CAIRGGGGEPQHF
TRBJ2-2 | NA | TRBV4-1 | NA | TGCGCCAGCAGCCAAAATAGCGGGAACACCGGGGAGCTGTTTTTT | CASSQNSGNTGELFF
TRBJ2-2 | NA | TRBV27 | TRBD1 | TGTGCCAGCAGCCGAGACAGGGATCGGGAGCTGTTTTTT | CASSRDRDRELFF
TRBJ2-5 | once | TRBV3-1/TRBV3-2 | NA | TGTGCCAGCAGCCAACAGGCGGGGCCTCAAGAGACCCAGTACTTC | CASSQQAGPQETQYF
TRBJ1-1 | NA | TRBV20-1 | NA | TGCAGTGCTAGCTCTAACACTGAAGCTTTCTTT | CSASSNTEAFF
TRBJ1-5 | NA | TRBV30 | NA | TGTGCCTGGACCCCCGGGAGGGGTGGCAATCAGCCCCAGCATTTT | CAWTPGRGGNQPQHF
TRBJ1-2 | NA | TRBV9 | TRBD1 | TGTGCCAGCAGCGTAGAAGACAGGGGTATCTATGGCTACACCTTC | CASSVEDRGIYGYTF
TRBJ2-1 | NA | TRBV5-5 | TRBD2 | TGTGCCAGCAGCTTCCGATGGACTAGCCGCAATGAGCAGTTCTTC | CASSFRWTSRNEQFF
TRBJ2-5 | NA | TRBV14 | NA | TGTGCCAGCAGCCCCTTGGAGGTAGCCCAAGAGACCCAGTACTTC | CASSPLEVAQETQYF
TRBJ1-2 | NA | TRBV4-3 | TRBD1 | TGCGCCAGCAGCCAAGATCGTGGTTCAGGGGGCAACTATGGCTACACCTTC | CASSQDRGSGGNYGYTF
TRBJ1-3 | once | TRBV6-2/TRBV6-3 | NA | TGTGCCAGCAGTCCCCAGGGTTACACCATATATTTT | CASSPQGYTIYF
TRBJ1-1 | NA | TRBV5-4 | TRBD1 | TGTGCCAGCCTTGGGACAGGGACGAACACTGAAGCTTTCTTT | CASLGTGTNTEAFF
TRBJ1-5 | NA | TRBV28 | TRBD1 | TGTGCCAGCCAGGGGGCAGGCAATCAGCCCCAGCATTTT | CASQGAGNQPQHF
TRBJ1-1 | NA | TRBV7-3 | NA | TGTGCCAGCAGTTCACAGGGTTTGAACACTGAAGCTTTCTTT | CASSSQGLNTEAFF
TRBJ2-1 | NA | TRBV6-5 | TRBD2 | TGTGCCAGCTCGCGGACTAGCCCCAATGAGCAGTTCTTC | CASSRTSPNEQFF
TRBJ2-5 | once | TRBV5-4 | TRBD2 | TGTGCCAGCAGCGATCGGACTAGCGGAGGGGGGGAGACCCAGTACTTC | CASSDRTSGGGETQYF
TRBJ1-2 | NA | TRBV19 | TRBD1 | TGTGCCAGTCTTTCCGGACAGGGGGTTGGCTATGGCTACACCTTC | CASLSGQGVGYGYTF
TRBJ1-2 | few | TRBV4-1 | NA | TGCGCCAGCAGCCAAGGACAGGCGAGTAACTATGGCTACACCTTC | CASSQGQASNYGYTF
TRBJ1-6 | once | TRBV27 | TRBD1 | TGTGCCAGCAGGGGACCGGGACAGGGAGCCTCACCCCTCCACTTT | CASRGPGQGASPLHF
TRBJ2-7 | NA | TRBV7-2 | NA | TGTGCCAGCAGCCCGACTTCATTCAACTCCTACGAGCAGTACTTC | CASSPTSFNSYEQYF
TRBJ1-2 | NA | TRBV19 | NA | TGTGCCAGTTCTGACTCGGTGCAGGGCGGCTACACCTTC | CASSDSVQGGYTF
TRBJ1-1 | once | TRBV21-1 | NA | TGTGCCAGCAGTCGCACAGGGGCGGACGGCACCCTCAGTCTGGCTTTCTTT | CASSRTGADGTLSLAFF
TRBJ1-4 | NA | TRBV7-8 | NA | TGTGCCAGCAGCTTATCATTGGGGGGAGCAACTAATGAAAAACTGTTTTTT | CASSLSLGGATNEKLFF
TRBJ2-7 | NA | TRBV7-2 | TRBD2 | TGTGCCAGCAGCTTAGGAGGCTCTAGCGGGGGGAGGGCCTACGAGCAGTACTTC | CASSLGGSSGGRAYEQYF
TRBJ1-2 | NA | TRBV14 | TRBD1 | TGTGCCAGTCAAAGATCCGGGACAGGGCCGTTCTATGGCTACACCTTC | CASQRSGTGPFYGYTF
TRBJ1-6 | once | TRBV19 | TRBD1 | TGTGCCAGTAGTGACAGGGTGGCTTCACCCCTCCACTTT | CASSDRVASPLHF
TRBJ2-7 | NA | TRBV19 | TRBD1 | TGTGCCAGTAGTGAAGGGGGCGGATCCCCGGAGCAGTACTTC | CASSEGGGSPEQYF
TRBJ2-1 | NA | TRBV19 | TRBD2 | TGTGCCAGTGGGACTAGCGGGAGGCGCAATGAGCAGTTCTTC | CASGTSGRRNEQFF
TRBJ2-2 | NA | TRBV25-1 | TRBD1 | TGTGCCAGCATGCGACAGGGATCAACCGGGGAGCTGTTTTTT | CASMRQGSTGELFF